This is a list of T cell receptor beta chains from one sample in a study of cytomegalovirus exposure and HLA in healthy donors. Data came from immunoSEQ multiplex PCR; TCRdb stores just in-frame clones and leaves some out. Listed are approximately 30,000 clones; roughly 3.5% falls within the top ten. The sequenced sample was PBMCs. These receptors originate from a man aged 40-50 years in good health and CMV-seronegative. The conserved cysteine and the conserved F or W are not part of the CDR3 here. D genes are given only for firm matches.

j_gene: TRBJ2-2
v_gene: TRBV30
d_gene: TRBD2
CDR3aa: AWRASGRINGELF

j_gene: TRBJ2-3
v_gene: TRBV11-2
d_gene: TRBD1
CDR3aa: ASSLERTGPDTQY

j_gene: TRBJ2-1
v_gene: TRBV7-9
d_gene: TRBD2
CDR3aa: ASSLGLAFYNEQF

j_gene: TRBJ2-1
v_gene: TRBV10-3
d_gene: -
CDR3aa: AISVKRPEQF

j_gene: TRBJ2-7
v_gene: TRBV28
d_gene: TRBD2
CDR3aa: ASSFVGGYEQY

j_gene: TRBJ2-7
v_gene: TRBV7-2
d_gene: -
CDR3aa: ASSPPPGASEQY

j_gene: TRBJ1-1
v_gene: TRBV9
d_gene: TRBD1
CDR3aa: ASSAGQGNTEAF

j_gene: TRBJ2-1
v_gene: TRBV5-1
d_gene: -
CDR3aa: ASSFVSSYNEQF

j_gene: TRBJ2-7
v_gene: TRBV5-4
d_gene: TRBD1
CDR3aa: ASSAGQGRYEQY

j_gene: TRBJ1-1
v_gene: TRBV18
d_gene: -
CDR3aa: ASSEGENTEAF

j_gene: TRBJ2-7
v_gene: TRBV6-5
d_gene: TRBD1
CDR3aa: ASSPDRDLPYEQY

j_gene: TRBJ2-1
v_gene: TRBV4-1
d_gene: -
CDR3aa: ASSQGIGLTLLSSYNEQF

j_gene: TRBJ2-1
v_gene: TRBV4-2
d_gene: -
CDR3aa: ASSQDRPGYDEQF

j_gene: TRBJ2-5
v_gene: TRBV6-5
d_gene: TRBD1
CDR3aa: ASSSRQGGWETQY

j_gene: TRBJ2-5
v_gene: TRBV7-7
d_gene: -
CDR3aa: ASSLGALQETQY

j_gene: TRBJ2-7
v_gene: TRBV6-1
d_gene: -
CDR3aa: ASSGPRGFRWVPEQY

j_gene: TRBJ1-5
v_gene: TRBV27
d_gene: -
CDR3aa: ASSLSPQGHEESNQPQH

j_gene: TRBJ1-2
v_gene: TRBV30
d_gene: -
CDR3aa: AWSVRRGDGYT

j_gene: TRBJ1-2
v_gene: TRBV6-5
d_gene: TRBD1
CDR3aa: ASSSGQETNGYT

j_gene: TRBJ2-1
v_gene: TRBV30
d_gene: TRBD2
CDR3aa: AGRPLAGPYNEQF

j_gene: TRBJ2-1
v_gene: TRBV5-1
d_gene: -
CDR3aa: ASSLEPRGIYNEQF

j_gene: TRBJ1-5
v_gene: TRBV30
d_gene: -
CDR3aa: AWSVTGTDLPQH

j_gene: TRBJ2-1
v_gene: TRBV15
d_gene: TRBD2
CDR3aa: ATSRDRGTSKNEQF

j_gene: TRBJ1-1
v_gene: TRBV5-6
d_gene: TRBD1
CDR3aa: ASRGQVNTEAF

j_gene: TRBJ1-4
v_gene: TRBV2
d_gene: -
CDR3aa: ASSEVAATNEKLF

j_gene: TRBJ2-6
v_gene: TRBV5-1
d_gene: TRBD1
CDR3aa: ASSWDREGHSGANVLT

j_gene: TRBJ1-2
v_gene: TRBV30
d_gene: TRBD1
CDR3aa: AWGRDSLRGYT

j_gene: TRBJ1-5
v_gene: TRBV7-2
d_gene: TRBD1
CDR3aa: ASSYTGTGANQPQH

j_gene: TRBJ2-7
v_gene: TRBV11-2
d_gene: -
CDR3aa: ASSWMVGLGEQY

j_gene: TRBJ1-2
v_gene: TRBV4-1
d_gene: TRBD1
CDR3aa: ASSQGLGQSYGYT

j_gene: TRBJ2-3
v_gene: TRBV6-5
d_gene: -
CDR3aa: ASRPGLTYTDTQY

j_gene: TRBJ2-1
v_gene: TRBV7-3
d_gene: TRBD2
CDR3aa: ASSFNSGGSPGNEQF

j_gene: TRBJ1-5
v_gene: TRBV28
d_gene: -
CDR3aa: ASSLGSLNQPQH

j_gene: TRBJ1-1
v_gene: TRBV7-3
d_gene: -
CDR3aa: ASSFFWGLWQGQTEAF

j_gene: TRBJ2-1
v_gene: TRBV6-1
d_gene: TRBD1
CDR3aa: ASTATGGGDNEQF

j_gene: TRBJ2-7
v_gene: TRBV27
d_gene: -
CDR3aa: ASSLRLESSYEQY

j_gene: TRBJ2-2
v_gene: TRBV7-9
d_gene: -
CDR3aa: ASSPGLPNTGELF

j_gene: TRBJ1-1
v_gene: TRBV4-3
d_gene: -
CDR3aa: ASSQTGNTEAF

j_gene: TRBJ2-3
v_gene: TRBV4-3
d_gene: -
CDR3aa: ASSQAPGEGSDTQY

j_gene: TRBJ1-2
v_gene: TRBV19
d_gene: TRBD1
CDR3aa: ASSLSDRGYGYT

j_gene: TRBJ2-7
v_gene: TRBV30
d_gene: TRBD1
CDR3aa: AWVPGQGFHEQY

j_gene: TRBJ2-7
v_gene: TRBV4-1
d_gene: TRBD1
CDR3aa: ASSHIGTGLPYEQY

j_gene: TRBJ2-5
v_gene: TRBV7-2
d_gene: -
CDR3aa: ASSLTVQETQY

j_gene: TRBJ2-1
v_gene: TRBV30
d_gene: TRBD2
CDR3aa: AWRLAGGPEQF

j_gene: TRBJ1-3
v_gene: TRBV30
d_gene: TRBD1
CDR3aa: AWKDRGFVNTIY

j_gene: TRBJ2-5
v_gene: TRBV19
d_gene: -
CDR3aa: ASSRGGWYQETQY

j_gene: TRBJ1-5
v_gene: TRBV6-1
d_gene: -
CDR3aa: ASSGAPGSISNQPQH

j_gene: TRBJ1-2
v_gene: TRBV18
d_gene: -
CDR3aa: ASSPLEGRTAYGYT

j_gene: TRBJ1-5
v_gene: TRBV5-6
d_gene: -
CDR3aa: ASSRNRDRQPQH

j_gene: TRBJ1-1
v_gene: TRBV19
d_gene: -
CDR3aa: ASTTTGGPNTEAF

j_gene: TRBJ2-2
v_gene: TRBV4-2
d_gene: TRBD1
CDR3aa: ASSPGQGLRTGELF